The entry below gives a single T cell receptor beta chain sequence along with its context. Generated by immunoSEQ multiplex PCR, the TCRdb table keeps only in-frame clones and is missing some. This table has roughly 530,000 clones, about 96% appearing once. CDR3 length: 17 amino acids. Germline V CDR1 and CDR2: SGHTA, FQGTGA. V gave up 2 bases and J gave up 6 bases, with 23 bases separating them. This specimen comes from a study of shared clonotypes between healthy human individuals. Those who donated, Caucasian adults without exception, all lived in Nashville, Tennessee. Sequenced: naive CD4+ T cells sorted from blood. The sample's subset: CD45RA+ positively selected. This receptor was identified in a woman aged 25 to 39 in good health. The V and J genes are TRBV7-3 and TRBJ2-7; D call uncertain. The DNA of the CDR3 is TGTGCCAGCAGCTTAGATGCCCCGGGCAGGCCGGGTGGCGAGCAGTACTTC. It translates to CASSLDAPGRPGGEQYF.